What follows describes a single T cell receptor (beta chain). V lost 2 bases and J 8 bases, leaving 9 bases between the germline ends. The CDR3 covers 12 residues. Germline V CDR1 and CDR2: SNHLY, FYNNEI. This sample stems from a study of CD8 T cells in Susac syndrome. Study background: Intravenous immunoglobulin alone or corticosteroids were being given to patients with Susac syndrome at blood draw, unless they were therapy-naive.

Sequencing of TCR beta was performed on blood CD8+ T cells and on blood CD4+ T cells. Susac syndrome patients met recently defined diagnostic criteria for definite or probable disease. Reverse transcription of about 0.45 to 1 ug RNA used random hexamers. The CDR3 of TCR beta was amplified by immunoSEQ multiplex PCR across 54 Vbeta and 13 Jbeta. TCRdb processed the immunoSEQ multiplex PCR reads anew with MiXCR; each CDR3 protein has one entry. The sample contains 160,000 or so distinct CDR3 sequences, approximately 94% of which appear only once. The sequence derives from a human donor with Susac syndrome. The rearrangement uses TRBV2 and TRBJ1-1, with D unresolved. Input material: CD4+ T cells from PBMCs. The CDR3 DNA reads as TGTGCCAGCAGTGAATTACAGATAGAAGCTTTCTTT. Protein product: CASSELQIEAFF.